The TCR beta chain under discussion was sequenced for a study of blood T cell repertoires in COVID-19 (dated by TCRdb to the early 2020s). Some background on the complete study: The collaborator samples originated in the United States, Italy and Spain and spanned the acute and convalescent phases of COVID-19. The material from the prospective study consisted of cDNA or gDNA derived from T cells, B-cell-depleted T cells, or PBMCs. Subjects who had been exposed to COVID-19, were actively infected with it, or had recovered from it provided the deeply sampled blood TCRbeta repertoires that made up the dataset. The repertoires were made available in a free public database intended to serve as a resource for research on the immune response to SARS-CoV-2. Samples came from the ongoing ImmuneRACE study (first 160 participants) plus 1,254 subjects from 6 global collaborators. The sample metadata nearly always contained a de-identified subject ID, COVID-19 status, age in years and sex. Where available, HLA class I and class II types were obtained from metadata supplied by the sample provider rather than from assay-based typing. Paper-wide results and their limitations: The amount of clinical and demographic metadata varied by source and participant and was provided uncurated.

Collaborating institutions collected whole blood in K2EDTA tubes following their own protocols. For TCRbeta analysis, collaborators shipped samples in one of three forms: frozen whole blood, isolated PBMCs, or DNA extracted from either of those sample types. The immunoSEQ Assay, a bias-controlled multiplex PCR, was used to amplify TCRbeta CDR3 regions from genomic DNA. For the original study's pipeline: Within the assay, amplification of reference gene primers was used to estimate how many nucleated cells each sample contained. Sequence reads were collapsed and filtered to measure the absolute abundance of every unique TCRbeta CDR3 rearrangement. For each sample, productive Simpson clonality was calculated by taking the square root of Simpson's diversity index across productive rearrangements. TCRdb carries this immuneACCESS record with in-frame sequences only. Its versions omit some clonotypes, under half of them owing to an unresolved V gene in the studies checked, with the rest unexplained. Clonal size and the V and J genes are those of that table, whereas D and trimming came from the DNA. This sample comprises approximately 350,000 clones, about 89% of them detected only once. The ten largest clones take up around 1.3% of the sample.

On this clone: No cognate antigen has been identified for it. No qualities accompany the bases; no much larger clone lies one base away.

Via the germline V gene, CDR1 is MNHNS and CDR2 SASEGT. The CDR3 covers 17 residues, taking in both the cysteine and the phenylalanine. CDR3 DNA only is kept here, 51 bases in frame from base 1. V lost 4 bases and J lost 3 bases, and the count of bases not matched to a germline gene is 6. The sample comprised peripheral blood. This sequence was found in a man aged 35-49 years with acute or convalescent COVID-19. The V and J genes are TRBV6-1 and TRBJ2-1; 13 bases in between match TRBD2. The nucleotide sequence reads TGTGCCAGCAGTGCAGGGGGGACTAGCGGGAACTACAATGAGCAGTTCTTC. Translated, it gives CASSAGGTSGNYNEQFF.